This T cell receptor (beta chain) is from a study of CD8 T cells in ankylosing spondylitis. Study results and caveats: Reports of some motif variants in reactive arthritis synovial fluid and blood predate this one. As for the disease-linked clones, they showed a CD8+ phenotype and occurred at relatively low frequencies in peripheral blood.

TCRdb re-derived calls from the 5' RACE reads in MiXCR, one entry per CDR3 protein. The repertoire holds some 130,000 distinct CDR3 sequences, 5.5% to 7.5% seen once, with around 12% in the top ten. The table lists this clonotype with many counts. The antigen is undetermined. The CDR3 length is 12 residues. Looked up from germline, CDR1 is SNHLY and CDR2 is FYNNEI. The V gene lost 7 bases and the J gene lost 4 bases, with 9 bases spanning the gap. This TCR was recovered from a female donor with ankylosing spondylitis or in good health (not recorded which). The V gene is TRBV2, the J gene TRBJ2-3; D remains ambiguous. Sample: blood, either unsorted or a sorted T cell fraction (not recorded which). The CDR3 loop reads CASTSFPDTQYF. The CDR3 DNA reads TGTGCCAGCACCAGTTTCCCAGATACGCAGTATTTT.